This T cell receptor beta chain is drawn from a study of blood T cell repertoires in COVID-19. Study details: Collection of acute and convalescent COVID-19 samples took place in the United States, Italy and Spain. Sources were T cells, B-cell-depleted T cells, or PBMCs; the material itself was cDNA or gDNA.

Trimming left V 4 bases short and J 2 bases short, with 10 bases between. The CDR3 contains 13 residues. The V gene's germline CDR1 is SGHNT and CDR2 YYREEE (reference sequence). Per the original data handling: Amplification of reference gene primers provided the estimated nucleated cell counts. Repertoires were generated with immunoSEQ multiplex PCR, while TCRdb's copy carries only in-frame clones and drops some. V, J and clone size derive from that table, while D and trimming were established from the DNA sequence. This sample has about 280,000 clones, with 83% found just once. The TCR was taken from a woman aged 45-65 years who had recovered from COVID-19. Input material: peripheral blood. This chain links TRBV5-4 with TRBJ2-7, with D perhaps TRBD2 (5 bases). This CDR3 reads CASSPGVAYEQYF. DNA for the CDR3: TGTGCCAGCAGCCCCGGGGTGGCCTACGAGCAGTACTTC.